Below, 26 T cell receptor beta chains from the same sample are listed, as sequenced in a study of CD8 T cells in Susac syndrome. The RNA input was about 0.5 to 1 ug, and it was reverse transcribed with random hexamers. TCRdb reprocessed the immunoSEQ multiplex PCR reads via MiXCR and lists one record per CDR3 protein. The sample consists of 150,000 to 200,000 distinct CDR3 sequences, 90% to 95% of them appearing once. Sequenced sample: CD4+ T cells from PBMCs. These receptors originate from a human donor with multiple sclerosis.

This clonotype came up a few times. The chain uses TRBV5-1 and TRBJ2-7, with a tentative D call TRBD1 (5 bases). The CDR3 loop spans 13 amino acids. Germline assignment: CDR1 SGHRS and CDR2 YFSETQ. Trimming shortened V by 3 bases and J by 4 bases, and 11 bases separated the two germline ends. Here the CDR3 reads CASSSGQNYEQYF. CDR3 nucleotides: TGCGCCAGCAGCTCAGGGCAGAATTACGAGCAGTACTTC.

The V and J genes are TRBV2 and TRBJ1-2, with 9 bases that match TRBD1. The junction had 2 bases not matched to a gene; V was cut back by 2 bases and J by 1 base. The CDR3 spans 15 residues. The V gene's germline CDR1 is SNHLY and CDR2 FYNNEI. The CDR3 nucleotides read TGTGCCAGCAGTGAACCGGGACAGGGTAACTATGGCTACACCTTC. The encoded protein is CASSEPGQGNYGYTF.

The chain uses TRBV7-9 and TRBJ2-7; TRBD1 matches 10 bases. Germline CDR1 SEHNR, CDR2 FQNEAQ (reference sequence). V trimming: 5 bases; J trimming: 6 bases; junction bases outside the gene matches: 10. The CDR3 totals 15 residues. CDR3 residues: CASSIYDRGRREQYF. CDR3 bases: TGTGCCAGCAGCATATACGACAGGGGGCGGCGCGAGCAGTACTTC.

The CDR3 nucleotides are TGCAGTGCTAGGGCTAGCGGGAGTGCAGAGACCCAGTACTTC. Protein sequence: CSARASGSAETQYF. The gene calls are TRBV20-1 and TRBJ2-5; TRBD2 matches at 10 bases. Germline V gene sequence: CDR1 DFQATT, CDR2 SNEGSKA (reference sequence). V dropped 3 bases and J dropped 4; count of bases not matched to a gene: 5. The CDR3 is 14 amino acids.

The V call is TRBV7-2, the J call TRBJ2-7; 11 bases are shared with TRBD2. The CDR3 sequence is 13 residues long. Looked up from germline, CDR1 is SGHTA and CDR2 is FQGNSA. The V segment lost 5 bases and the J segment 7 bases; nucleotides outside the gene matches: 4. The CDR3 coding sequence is TGTGCCAGCAGCCAAGGACTAGCGGGTGAGCAGTACTTC. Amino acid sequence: CASSQGLAGEQYF.

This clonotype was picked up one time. CDR3 protein: CASSLFWASSSYNEQFF. The CDR3 DNA follows: TGCGCCAGCAGCTTGTTCTGGGCGTCGAGCTCCTACAATGAGCAGTTCTTC. The V and J genes are TRBV5-1 and TRBJ2-1; D remains ambiguous. Trimming removed 1 base from V and 0 bases from J, with 14 bases in between. Germline V CDR1 and CDR2: SGHRS, YFSETQ. CDR3 size: 17 residues.

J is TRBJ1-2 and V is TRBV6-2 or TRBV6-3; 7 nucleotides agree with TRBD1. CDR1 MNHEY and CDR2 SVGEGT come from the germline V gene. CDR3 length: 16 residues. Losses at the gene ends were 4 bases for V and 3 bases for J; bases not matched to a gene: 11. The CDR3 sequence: CASSLHRDRGYYGYTF. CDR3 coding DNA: TGTGCCAGCAGTTTACACCGGGACAGAGGTTACTATGGCTACACCTTC.

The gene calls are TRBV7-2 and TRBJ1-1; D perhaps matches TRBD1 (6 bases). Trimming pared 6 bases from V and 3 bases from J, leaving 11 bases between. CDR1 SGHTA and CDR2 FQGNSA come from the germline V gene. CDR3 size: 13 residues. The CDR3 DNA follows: TGTGCCAGCAGTCTAACAGGGTACACTGAAGCTTTCTTT. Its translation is CASSLTGYTEAFF.

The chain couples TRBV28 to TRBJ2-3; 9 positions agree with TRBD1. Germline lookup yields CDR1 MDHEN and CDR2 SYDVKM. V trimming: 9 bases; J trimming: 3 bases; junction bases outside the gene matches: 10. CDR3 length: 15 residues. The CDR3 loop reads CASSTGTGSTDTQYF. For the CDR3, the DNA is TGTGCCAGTTCTACCGGGACAGGGTCGACAGATACGCAGTATTTT.

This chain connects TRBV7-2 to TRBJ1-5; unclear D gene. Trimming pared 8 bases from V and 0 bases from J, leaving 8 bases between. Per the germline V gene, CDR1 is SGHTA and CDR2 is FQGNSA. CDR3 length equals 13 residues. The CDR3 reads CASAGNSNQPQHF. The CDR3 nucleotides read TGTGCCAGCGCTGGGAATAGCAATCAGCCCCAGCATTTT. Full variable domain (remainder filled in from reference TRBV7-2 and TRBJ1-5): GAGVSQSPSNKVTEKGKDVELRCDPISGHTALYWYRQSLGQGLEFLIYFQGNSAPDKSGLPSDRFSAERTGGSVSTLTIQRTQQEDSAVYLCASAGNSNQPQHFGDGTRLSIL.

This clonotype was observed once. This CDR3 is CASSPAGGGYTF. The CDR3 DNA reads TGTGCCAGCTCACCGGCAGGAGGCGGCTACACCTTC. This chain uses TRBV18 with TRBJ1-2; the D is unclear. The V end lost 3 bases, the J end lost 8 bases, and 10 bases lay between the germline ends. The CDR3 has 12 amino acids. Germline V gene lookup returns CDR1 KGHSH and CDR2 LQKENI.

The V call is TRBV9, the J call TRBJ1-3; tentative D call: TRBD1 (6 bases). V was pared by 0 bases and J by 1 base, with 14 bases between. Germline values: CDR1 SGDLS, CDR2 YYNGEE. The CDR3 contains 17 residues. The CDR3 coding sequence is TGTGCCAGCAGCGTAGATGGCAGGGGTCGGTCTGGAAACACCATATATTTT. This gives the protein CASSVDGRGRSGNTIYF.

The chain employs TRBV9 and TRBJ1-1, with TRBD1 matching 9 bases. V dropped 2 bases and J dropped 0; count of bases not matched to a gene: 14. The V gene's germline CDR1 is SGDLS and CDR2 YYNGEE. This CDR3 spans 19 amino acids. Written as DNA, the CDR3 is TGTGCCAGCAGCGTCGTTACCGGGACAGGGCGTTTTATGAACACTGAAGCTTTCTTT. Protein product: CASSVVTGTGRFMNTEAFF.

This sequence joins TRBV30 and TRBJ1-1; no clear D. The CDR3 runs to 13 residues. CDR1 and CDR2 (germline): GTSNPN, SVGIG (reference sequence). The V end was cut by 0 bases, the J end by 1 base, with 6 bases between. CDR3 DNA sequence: TGTGCCTGGAGTGTCGTGGGGAACACTGAAGCTTTCTTT. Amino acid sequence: CAWSVVGNTEAFF.

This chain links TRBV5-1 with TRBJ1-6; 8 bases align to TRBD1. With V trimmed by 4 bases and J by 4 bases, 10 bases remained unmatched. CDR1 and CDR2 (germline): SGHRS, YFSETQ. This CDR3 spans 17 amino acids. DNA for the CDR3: TGCGCCAGCAGCGTTGGTACAGACAGGGGTTATAATTCACCCCTCCACTTT. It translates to CASSVGTDRGYNSPLHF.

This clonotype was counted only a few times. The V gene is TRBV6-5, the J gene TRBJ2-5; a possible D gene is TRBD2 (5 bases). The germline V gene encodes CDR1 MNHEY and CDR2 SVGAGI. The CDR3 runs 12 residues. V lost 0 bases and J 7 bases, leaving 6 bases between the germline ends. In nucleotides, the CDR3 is TGTGCCAGCAGTTACTCCGGGGTGACCCAGTACTTC. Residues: CASSYSGVTQYF.

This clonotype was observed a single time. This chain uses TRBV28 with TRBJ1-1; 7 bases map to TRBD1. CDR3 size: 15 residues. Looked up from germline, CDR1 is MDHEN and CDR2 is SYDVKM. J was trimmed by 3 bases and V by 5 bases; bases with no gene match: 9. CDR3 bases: TGTGCCAGCAGTACCCGGCCGGGACAGCACACTGAAGCTTTCTTT. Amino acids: CASSTRPGQHTEAFF. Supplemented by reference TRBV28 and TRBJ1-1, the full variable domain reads DVKVTQSSRYLVKRTGEKVFLECVQDMDHENMFWYRQDPGLGLRLIYFSYDVKMKEKGDIPEGYSVSREKKERFSLILESASTNQTSMYLCASSTRPGQHTEAFFGQGTRLTVV.

DNA of the CDR3: TGTGCCAGCAGCATTCAGGTGTACAATGAGCAGTTCTTC. Translation: CASSIQVYNEQFF. The V and J genes are TRBV7-3 and TRBJ2-1; unclear D gene. Trimming left V 5 bases short and J 4 bases short, with 9 bases between. The CDR3 is 13 residues long. Per germline, CDR1 SGHTA and CDR2 FQGTGA.

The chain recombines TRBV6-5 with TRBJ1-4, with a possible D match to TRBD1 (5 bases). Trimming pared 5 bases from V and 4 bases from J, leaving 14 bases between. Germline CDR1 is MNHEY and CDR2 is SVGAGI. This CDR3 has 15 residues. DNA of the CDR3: TGTGCCAGCAGTGGGGGGGGGAGCGTTAATGAAAAACTGTTTTTT. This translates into CASSGGGSVNEKLFF.

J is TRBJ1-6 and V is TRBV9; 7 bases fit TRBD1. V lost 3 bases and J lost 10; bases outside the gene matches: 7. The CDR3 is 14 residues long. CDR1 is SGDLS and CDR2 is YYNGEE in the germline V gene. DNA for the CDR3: TGTGCCAGCAGCGCTACAGGGGAGTTCTCACCCCTCCACTTT. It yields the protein CASSATGEFSPLHF.

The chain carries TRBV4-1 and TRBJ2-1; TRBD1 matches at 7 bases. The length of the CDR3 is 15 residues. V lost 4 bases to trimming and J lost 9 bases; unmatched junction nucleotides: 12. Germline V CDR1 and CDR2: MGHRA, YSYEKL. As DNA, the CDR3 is TGCGCCAGCAGCCTCGACAGGGCAGTAAGGGGTGAGCAGTTCTTC. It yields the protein CASSLDRAVRGEQFF.

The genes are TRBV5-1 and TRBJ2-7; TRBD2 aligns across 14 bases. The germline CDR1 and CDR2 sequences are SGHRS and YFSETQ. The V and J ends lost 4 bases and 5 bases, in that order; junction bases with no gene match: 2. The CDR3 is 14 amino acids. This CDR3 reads CASSPGLAGDEQYF. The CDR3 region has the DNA TGCGCCAGCAGCCCGGGACTAGCGGGGGACGAGCAGTACTTC.

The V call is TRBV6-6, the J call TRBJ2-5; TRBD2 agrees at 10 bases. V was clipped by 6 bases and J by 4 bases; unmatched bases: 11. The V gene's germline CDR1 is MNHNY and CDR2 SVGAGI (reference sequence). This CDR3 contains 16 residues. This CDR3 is CASSFPLAGGSETQYF. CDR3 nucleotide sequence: TGTGCCAGCAGCTTCCCTTTAGCGGGAGGATCAGAGACCCAGTACTTC.

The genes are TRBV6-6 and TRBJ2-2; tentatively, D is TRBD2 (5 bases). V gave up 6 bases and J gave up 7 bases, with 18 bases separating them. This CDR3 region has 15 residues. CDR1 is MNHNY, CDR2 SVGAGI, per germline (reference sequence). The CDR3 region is CASRSPRVEGGELFF. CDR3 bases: TGTGCCAGCAGGAGTCCTCGGGTAGAGGGCGGGGAGCTGTTTTTT.

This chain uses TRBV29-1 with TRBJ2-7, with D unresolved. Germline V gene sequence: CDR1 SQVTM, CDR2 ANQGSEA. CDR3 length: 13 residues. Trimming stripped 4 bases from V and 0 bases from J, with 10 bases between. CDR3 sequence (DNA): TGCAGCGTTGTTGGTGACACCTCCTACGAGCAGTACTTC. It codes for CSVVGDTSYEQYF.

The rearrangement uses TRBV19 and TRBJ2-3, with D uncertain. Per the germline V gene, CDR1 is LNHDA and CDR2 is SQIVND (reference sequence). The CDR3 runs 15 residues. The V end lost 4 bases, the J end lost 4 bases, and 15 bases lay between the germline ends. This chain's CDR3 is CASSTTLGRADTQYF. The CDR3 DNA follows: TGTGCCAGTAGTACGACACTTGGTAGGGCAGATACGCAGTATTTT.